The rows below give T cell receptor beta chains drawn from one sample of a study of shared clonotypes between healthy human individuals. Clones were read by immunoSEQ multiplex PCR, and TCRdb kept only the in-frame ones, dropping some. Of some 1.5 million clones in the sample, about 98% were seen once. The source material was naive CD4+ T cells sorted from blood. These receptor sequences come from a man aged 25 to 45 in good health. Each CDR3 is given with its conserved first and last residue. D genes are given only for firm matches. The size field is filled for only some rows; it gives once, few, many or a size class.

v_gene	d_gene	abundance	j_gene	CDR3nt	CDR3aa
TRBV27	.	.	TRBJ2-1	TGTGCCAGCAGTTTATCTCCTGGGACGCGTGAGCAGTTCTTC	CASSLSPGTREQFF
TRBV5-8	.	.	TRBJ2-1	TGTGCCAGCAGCTGGAGAGGGGACAATGAGCAGTTCTTC	CASSWRGDNEQFF
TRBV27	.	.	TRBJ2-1	TGTGCCAGCAGTCGCTTTATGAGCTCCTACAATGAGCAGTTCTTC	CASSRFMSSYNEQFF
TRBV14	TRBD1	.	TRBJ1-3	TGTGCCAGCCGGGACAGCTCTGGAAACACCATATATTTT	CASRDSSGNTIYF
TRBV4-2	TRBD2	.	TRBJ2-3	TGTGCCAGCAGCCAATTTGGACTAGCGGGAGGGCCGCGGGATACGCAGTATTTT	CASSQFGLAGGPRDTQYF
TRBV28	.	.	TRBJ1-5	TGTGCCAGCAGTCAACCAGGGCCCCAGCATTTT	CASSQPGPQHF
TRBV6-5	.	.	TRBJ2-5	TGTGCCAGCGCACAGTTTCAAGAGACCCAGTACTTC	CASAQFQETQYF
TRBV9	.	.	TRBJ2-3	TGTGCCAGCAGCGTAGCGGGGTGGGGGCGCACCACAGATACGCAGTATTTT	CASSVAGWGRTTDTQYF
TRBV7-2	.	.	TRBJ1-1	TGTGCCAGCAGCTTACAAACAGGGTGGGATACTGAAGCTTTCTTT	CASSLQTGWDTEAFF
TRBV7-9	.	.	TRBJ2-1	TGTGCCAGCAGCCCCAAACCTGGGACCCCCGACAATGAGCAGTTCTTC	CASSPKPGTPDNEQFF
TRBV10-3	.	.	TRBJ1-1	TGTGCCATCAGCGCCCTGGGACAGAACACTGAAGCTTTCTTT	CAISALGQNTEAFF
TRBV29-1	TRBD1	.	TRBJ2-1	TGCAGCGTTCGCCGGGACAGTATTAATGAGCAGTTCTTC	CSVRRDSINEQFF
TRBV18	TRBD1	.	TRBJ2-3	TGTGCCAGCTCATCCGACAGGGGCATGGATACGCAGTATTTT	CASSSDRGMDTQYF
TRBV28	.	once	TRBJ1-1	TGTGCCAGCCCAAAGACTCTGGGCACTGAAGCTTTCTTT	CASPKTLGTEAFF
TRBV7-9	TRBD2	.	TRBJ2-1	TGTGCCAGCAGCTTAGTCCCCGGGACTAGCGGGAGCCATGAGCAGTTCTTC	CASSLVPGTSGSHEQFF
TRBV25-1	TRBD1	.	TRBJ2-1	TGTGCCAGTCTAGACAGGGGCTGGTGGAATGAGCAGTTCTTC	CASLDRGWWNEQFF
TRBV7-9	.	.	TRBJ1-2	TGTGCCAGCGGGGCGGAATCCTATGGCTACACCTTC	CASGAESYGYTF
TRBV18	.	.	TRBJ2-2	TGTGCCAGCTCACCACTCCCTTTCGGGGGGACAGCGAACACCGGGGAGCTGTTTTTT	CASSPLPFGGTANTGELFF
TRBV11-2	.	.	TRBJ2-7	TGTGCCAGCAGCCACGGCATTTCCTACGAGCAGTACTTC	CASSHGISYEQYF
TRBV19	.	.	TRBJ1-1	TGTGCCAGTAGGGGGAACACTGAAGCTTTCTTT	CASRGNTEAFF
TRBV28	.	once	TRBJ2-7	TGTGCCATCCACCCGAGGGGTTTCTCCTACGAGCAGTACTTC	CAIHPRGFSYEQYF
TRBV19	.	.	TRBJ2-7	TGTGCCAGTACCACAGGGAAACACGAGCAGTACTTC	CASTTGKHEQYF
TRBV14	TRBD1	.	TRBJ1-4	TGTGCCAGCAGCCCGACAGGGGATGAAAAACTGTTTTTT	CASSPTGDEKLFF
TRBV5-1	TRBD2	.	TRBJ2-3	TGCGCCAGCAGCTTGGGAGGGACTAGCGGGAGCACAGATACGCAGTATTTT	CASSLGGTSGSTDTQYF
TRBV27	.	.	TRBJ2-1	TGTGCCAGCAGTCGATATATTCGGGTGGAGGAGTTGAATGAGCAGTTCTTC	CASSRYIRVEELNEQFF
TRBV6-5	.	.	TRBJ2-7	TGTGCCAGCAGTTACACACCGGGCAAGCGGGCGCACGAGCAGTACTTC	CASSYTPGKRAHEQYF
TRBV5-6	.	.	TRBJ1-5	TGTGCCAGCAGCTTTGCGGGGGGCGATCAGCCCCAGCATTTT	CASSFAGGDQPQHF
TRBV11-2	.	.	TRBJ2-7	TGTGCCAGCAGCTTCTCGCCGTTTTTCTCCTACGAGCAGTACTTC	CASSFSPFFSYEQYF
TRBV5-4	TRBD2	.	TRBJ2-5	TGTGCCAGCCGGAGCGGGAGAGAAGACGAGACCCAGTACTTC	CASRSGREDETQYF
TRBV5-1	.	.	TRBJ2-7	TGCGCCAGTCGCCGGGGGGACAGCACCTACGAGCAGTACTTC	CASRRGDSTYEQYF
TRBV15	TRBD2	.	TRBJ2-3	TGTGCCACCAGCAGAGATCCTAGCGGGACCAGCACAGATACGCAGTATTTT	CATSRDPSGTSTDTQYF
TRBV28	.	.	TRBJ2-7	TGTGCCAGCAGGGTAGCGCTGACCTACGAGCAGTACTTC	CASRVALTYEQYF
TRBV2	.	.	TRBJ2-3	TGTGCCAGCACAAAGCGGCAGACCACAGATACGCAGTATTTT	CASTKRQTTDTQYF
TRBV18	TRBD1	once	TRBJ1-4	TGTGCCAGCTCGCCCCGGACAGGTTCCAATGAAAAACTGTTTTTT	CASSPRTGSNEKLFF
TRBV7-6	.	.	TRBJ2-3	TGTGCCAGCAGCCCCCGGGGGCGGAGCACAGATACGCAGTATTTT	CASSPRGRSTDTQYF
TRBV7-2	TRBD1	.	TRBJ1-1	TGTGCCAGCAGCTTAGAGGGACAGGAAGCTTTCTTT	CASSLEGQEAFF